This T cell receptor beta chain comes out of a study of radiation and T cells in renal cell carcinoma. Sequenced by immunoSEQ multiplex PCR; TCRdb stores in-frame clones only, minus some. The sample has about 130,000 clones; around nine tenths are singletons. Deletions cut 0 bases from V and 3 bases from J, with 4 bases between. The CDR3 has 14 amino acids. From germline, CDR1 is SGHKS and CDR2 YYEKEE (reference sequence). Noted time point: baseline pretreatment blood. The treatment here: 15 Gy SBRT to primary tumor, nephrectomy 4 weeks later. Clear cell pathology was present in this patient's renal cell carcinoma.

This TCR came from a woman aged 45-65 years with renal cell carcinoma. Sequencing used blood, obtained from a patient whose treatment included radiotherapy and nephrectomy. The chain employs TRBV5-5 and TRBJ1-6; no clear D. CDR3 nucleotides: TGTGCCAGCAGCTTGGTCGACTATAATTCACCCCTCCACTTT. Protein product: CASSLVDYNSPLHF.